The sequence of this TCR beta chain was determined in a study of identical twins. Trimming left V 7 bases short and J 8 bases short, with 15 bases between. CDR1 LGHNT and CDR2 FRNRAP come from the germline V gene. CDR3 size: 13 residues. The sample holds a few counts of this clonotype. TCRdb reprocessed the 5' RACE reads with MiXCR, giving one entry per CDR3 protein. The sample holds hundreds of thousands of distinct CDR3 sequences, about 20% seen once. In addition, the sample was reused for a study of T cells expressing NK-cell markers. From that report: NKG2C+ dominant clonotypes from roughly 6 donors made up roughly 1.0-8% of CD8+ T cells.

J is TRBJ2-1 and V is TRBV12-5; D gene unclear. The origin of this receptor is a woman between 18 and 29 years old in good health. The sample was PBMCs. The CDR3 nucleotides are TGTGCTAGTGCCGTTATCGTAGTTGATGAGCAGTTCTTC. This sequence encodes CASAVIVVDEQFF.